Sequencing of this T cell receptor (beta chain) was carried out in a study of Graves' ophthalmopathy and Graves' hyperthyroidism (dated by TCRdb to 2016 to 2019). Broadly, across the study: Hyperthyroidism was considered stable if no progression to ophthalmopathy occurred within 18 months of follow-up. Following sample collection, hyperthyroidism patients were given methimazole at a starting dose of 30 mg daily, and ophthalmopathy patients were given high-dose intravenous methylprednisolone. In five or six hyperthyroidism patients, T-cell repertoires of thyroid tissue and blood were compared. The independent validation cohort included 18 hyperthyroidism patients plus 17 patients who later progressed from hyperthyroidism to ophthalmopathy. In total, under 150 blood samples were TCR-sequenced: fewer than 50 ophthalmopathy, about 75 hyperthyroidism and approximately 17 hyperthyroidism-to-ophthalmopathy patients. To tell Graves' ophthalmopathy apart from Graves' hyperthyroidism, and to predict which patients would progress to ophthalmopathy, the study relied on TCR beta repertoire signatures. A discovery set of about a hundred patients (43 ophthalmopathy, 57 stable hyperthyroidism) was enrolled to explore V-J signatures distinguishing ophthalmopathy from hyperthyroidism. Broad study findings and their caveats: No statistical method was used to set the sample size in advance, and the investigators knew which group each participant was assigned to. In cross-validation, the 13-signature model distinguished ophthalmopathy from stable hyperthyroidism with 87.88% sensitivity and over 81% specificity, while in the test set the corresponding values were approximately 80% and 75%. Most expanded thyroid clonotypes with frequency above 0.001 were also detected in blood, suggesting blood repertoires may reflect the thyroid immune response. In validation, the model predicted ophthalmopathy progression with roughly 68% sensitivity and roughly 72% specificity; eleven to twelve predicted patients were CT-confirmed with GO in a median of approximately 6.2 months.

Patients with hyperthyroidism were aged 18 to 65 years, had been newly diagnosed, and had a disease duration of less than 2 months. Anyone with other autoimmune diseases, uncontrolled infections, pregnancy or lactation was excluded from the study. Diagnosis relied on clinical symptoms, serum thyroxine, TRAb, thyroid ultrasound and orbital computed tomography. Trizol reagent was used to extract the total RNA, and its quality was then checked on an Agilent 2100 Bioanalyzer. Germline trimming amounts to 3 bases on V and 3 bases on J, with 5 as the count of junction bases outside the gene matches. The cysteine opens and the phenylalanine closes a CDR3 of 14 amino acids. Kept here is only the CDR3 DNA, which spans 42 bases and is read in frame from base 1. The germline V gene encodes CDR1 SGDLS and CDR2 YYNGEE. For repertoire sequencing, the TCR beta CDR3 regions were amplified from RNA transcripts. The first round of RT-PCR was done with HTBI primers and the Qiagen OneStep RT-PCR kit, and was followed by a second round of multiplex PCR, then size selection and purification. Sequencing of the libraries was carried out on an Illumina HiSeq2000 in paired-end mode with 100 bp reads. The authors processed their data as follows. SOAPnuke was used for read processing, and reads with adapters, uncalled bases, a mean Phred below 15, or no exact constant-primer or identifier match were discarded. COPE v1.2.5 was used to merge high-quality paired reads. Each unique nucleotide sequence was treated as a clonotype, and MiTCR v1.1 was used to align the clonotypes to the IMGT TRB V, D and J references. Only V-J combinations with frequency above 0.0001 were analysed, covering approximately 99% of repertoires. A TCR clonal expansion and chaos score per V-J combination was defined as the ratio of F50 clonal expansion to chaos observed in the TCRdist matrix. Welch's t-statistics and random forest were used to narrow the features down to 13 V-J combinations, which were then fed into a naive Bayes classifier. The similarity between thyroid and blood repertoires was quantified using the Morisita-Horn index. The raw public reads went through TCRdb reprocessing: fastp at Q25, MiXCR clone calling, in-frame beta chains kept. All rows with the same CDR3 protein become a single entry with the most common DNA and genes. TCRdb, rather than the study authors, made the V and J calls. The sample records more than 1,000,000 distinct CDR3 sequences, 36% of which are singletons. The ten top clones hold around 10% of the sample.

Many counts were recorded for this clonotype. Its target antigen remains unknown. No qualities accompany the bases; no much larger clone lies one base away. This receptor was taken from an adult man with Graves' hyperthyroidism. The specimen sequenced was peripheral blood or thyroid tissue (not recorded which). This chain is built from TRBV9 and TRBJ2-5; TRBD2 fits 7 bases in the junction. The DNA reads as follows: TGTGCCAGCAGCGAAGGGGCGGGGGAAGAGACCCAGTACTTC. This yields the protein CASSEGAGEETQYF.